The next 7 T cell receptor beta chains were all read from a single sample in a study of blood T cell repertoires in COVID-19. TCRdb's table, derived via immunoSEQ multiplex PCR, lists solely in-frame clones and lacks some. The data contain about 190,000 clones, less than 85% of them singletons. Sequencing used peripheral blood. These receptors were obtained from a woman in her forties or fifties with acute or convalescent COVID-19.

This clone was observed a few times. The genes are TRBV29-1 and TRBJ1-1; TRBD1 agrees at 7 bases. In germline, CDR1 is SQVTM, CDR2 ANQGSEA. V lost 1 base, J lost 1 base, and 3 bases stayed unmatched. The CDR3 runs to 14 residues. Here the CDR3 DNA reads TGCAGCGTTGAAGGTCGGACAGGGAACACTGAAGCTTTCTTT. It translates to CSVEGRTGNTEAFF.

This chain connects TRBV29-1 to TRBJ1-3; D is ambiguous. With 5 bases removed from V and 1 base from J, the gap between germline ends came to 6 bases. The CDR3 is made up of 12 amino acids. Germline V gene sequence: CDR1 SQVTM, CDR2 ANQGSEA. CDR3 DNA sequence: TGCAGCGTTTTGAGATCTGGAAACACCATATATTTT. The encoded protein is CSVLRSGNTIYF. Complete variable domain (other parts from reference TRBV29-1 and TRBJ1-3): SAVISQKPSRDICQRGTSLTIQCQVDSQVTMMFWYRQQPGQSLTLIATANQGSEATYESGFVIDKFPISRPNLTFSTLTVSNMSPEDSSIYLCSVLRSGNTIYFGEGSWLTVV.

In this sample, this clone turned up a few times. The same CDR3 arises from other DNA sequences in this sample as well. The chain carries TRBV7-8 and TRBJ2-7; no definite D call. Germline V gene lookup returns CDR1 SGHVS and CDR2 FQNEAQ. Deletions cut 3 bases from V and 4 bases from J, with 7 bases between. This CDR3 is 12 amino acids long. The CDR3: CASSFSSYEQYF. DNA of the CDR3: TGTGCCAGCAGCTTCTCTAGTTACGAGCAGTACTTC.

The chain links TRBV2 to TRBJ2-1, with D perhaps TRBD1 (5 bases). This CDR3 is 11 amino acids long. The germline V gene has CDR1 SNHLY and CDR2 FYNNEI. Trimming took 4 bases from V and 13 from J, leaving 11 bases between them. The CDR3 reads CASSGDSPQFF. The CDR3 DNA is TGTGCCAGCAGTGGCGACAGCCCACAGTTCTTC.

The rearrangement joins TRBV28 to TRBJ1-5; 7 bases align to TRBD1. Germline loops: CDR1 MDHEN, CDR2 SYDVKM. V shed 2 bases and J 0 bases; nucleotides not matched to a gene: 7. CDR3 length equals 17 residues. The CDR3 spells CASSLRGTANSNQPQHF. The CDR3, as DNA: TGTGCCAGCAGTTTAAGAGGGACAGCAAATAGCAATCAGCCCCAGCATTTT.

The rearrangement links TRBV5-6 to TRBJ1-2, with 8 bases matching TRBD1. V dropped 4 bases and J dropped 8; count of bases not matched to a gene: 10. The CDR3 runs to 14 residues. CDR1 and CDR2 from the germline V gene are SGHDT and YYEEEE. CDR3 sequence: CASSDQQGVGGYTF. CDR3 DNA: TGTGCCAGCAGCGACCAACAGGGGGTAGGCGGCTACACCTTC.

This clone was seen many times. This chain joins TRBV18 and TRBJ2-1; the match to TRBD2 covers 8 bases. The CDR3 is made up of 15 amino acids. The V gene's germline CDR1 is KGHSH and CDR2 LQKENI. The V and J ends lost 5 bases and 9 bases, in that order; junction bases with no gene match: 12. In nucleotides, the CDR3 is TGTGCCAGCTCAATTGGTAGACTAGCGACTACTGAGCAGTTCTTC. Translation: CASSIGRLATTEQFF.